This passage covers 5 T cell receptor beta chains from one sample sequenced in a study of T and B cells in COVID-19 patients. BIOMED2 TRB-A/B primer pools were used in multiplex TRB PCR. TCRdb redid the calling of the multiplex PCR reads with MiXCR, one entry per CDR3 protein. The sample has roughly 13,000 distinct CDR3 sequences, approximately 28% seen once. Blood genomic DNA input for TRB amplification was about 240-550 ng. The sequenced sample consisted of blood. The receptors originated from a human donor who had recovered from COVID-19.

This clonotype is categorized as medium-sized (0.01 to 0.1%). This chain uses TRBV29-1 with TRBJ2-3; 11 positions agree with TRBD2. From germline, CDR1 is SQVTM and CDR2 ANQGSEA. V trimming: 1 base; J trimming: 3 bases; junction bases outside the gene matches: 3. There are 15 residues in the CDR3. The CDR3 DNA sequence: TGCAGCGTTGAAGTACTAGCGGGGGTAACAGATACGCAGTATTTT. As protein: CSVEVLAGVTDTQYF.

The V gene is TRBV28, the J gene TRBJ2-7, with D possibly called TRBD1 or TRBD2 (5 bases each). The V end was cut by 1 base, the J end by 4 bases, with 14 bases between. Per the germline V gene, CDR1 is MDHEN and CDR2 is SYDVKM. There are 15 residues in the CDR3. The CDR3 loop reads CASSLSSRGTYEQYF. DNA for the CDR3: TGTGCCAGCAGTTTATCCAGCCGGGGCACGTACGAGCAGTACTTC.

The chain couples TRBV20-1 to TRBJ1-4, with D perhaps matching TRBD1 (6 bases). CDR1 is DFQATT, CDR2 SNEGSKA, per germline (reference sequence). V lost 4 bases, J lost 1 base, and 10 bases lay in between. This CDR3 spans 14 amino acids. Here the CDR3 DNA reads TGCAGTGCTAAGGGGGGAAGAACTAATGAAAAACTGTTTTTT. Protein: CSAKGGRTNEKLFF.

This clonotype is labeled medium-sized (0.01 to 0.1%). The rearrangement links TRBV5-6 to TRBJ2-1, with 7 nucleotides matching TRBD1. With 2 bases clipped from V and 3 bases from J, the junction kept 8 bases outside the gene matches. Germline V gene data show CDR1 as SGHDT and CDR2 as YYEEEE. CDR3 length: 16 amino acids. The CDR3 reads CASSFYRDSHYNEQFF. The CDR3 DNA follows: TGTGCCAGCAGCTTCTACCGGGACAGTCACTACAATGAGCAGTTCTTC.

V and J are TRBV19 and TRBJ2-5; TRBD1 aligns across 9 bases. The CDR3 consists of 16 residues. Germline V gene sequence: CDR1 LNHDA, CDR2 SQIVND (reference sequence). Trimming removed 3 bases from V and 5 bases from J; junction bases left unmatched: 10. The DNA for the CDR3 is TGTGCCAGTAGTATGTCCGGGACAGGGATGTGGGAGACCCAGTACTTC. It codes for CASSMSGTGMWETQYF.